Following are 28 T cell receptor beta chains from one sample sequenced in a study of lymphopenia after photon versus proton radiotherapy. The method was immunoSEQ multiplex PCR; TCRdb's version includes in-frame clones alone and lacks a portion of them. This sample has more than 20,000 clones, with 85% found just once. The sample consisted of peripheral blood, taken from a patient treated with photon-based radiotherapy. These receptors came from a man between 60 and 75 years old with pancreatic cancer.

This clone came up a few times. The chain links TRBV6-5 to TRBJ1-1; D is undetermined. V dropped 8 bases and J dropped 4 bases, with 8 bases sitting between them. The CDR3 extends over 11 amino acids. The germline V gene encodes CDR1 MNHEY and CDR2 SVGAGI. The CDR3 region is CASSLGTEAFF. The DNA of the CDR3 is TGTGCCAGCTCGTTGGGCACTGAAGCTTTCTTT.

The chain is built from TRBV5-4 and TRBJ1-4; the D is unclear. V lost 0 bases to trimming and J lost 2 bases, with 8 bases between them. CDR1 is SGHNT and CDR2 is YYREEE in the germline V gene (reference sequence). The CDR3 has 15 residues. CDR3 DNA sequence: TGTGCCAGCAGCTTGGCCGGTAGGACTAATGAAAAACTGTTTTTT. Amino acid sequence: CASSLAGRTNEKLFF. The full variable domain, in which reference TRBV5-4 and TRBJ1-4 provide the parts outside the CDR3, is ETGVTQSPTHLIKTRGQQVTLRCSSQSGHNTVSWYQQALGQGPQFIFQYYREEENGRGNFPPRFSGLQFPNYSSELNVNALELDDSALYLCASSLAGRTNEKLFFGSGTQLSVL.

The chain joins TRBV5-1 to TRBJ1-5; D possibly corresponds to TRBD1 (5 bases). CDR1 is SGHRS and CDR2 is YFSETQ in the germline V gene. The CDR3 runs 14 residues. V lost 0 bases and J 7 bases, leaving 11 bases between the germline ends. In nucleotides, the CDR3 is TGCGCCAGCAGCTTGGACCCAGGGACGCAGCCCCAGCATTTT. Its protein is CASSLDPGTQPQHF.

Concerning this clone: The germline gene is not matched at one end of the junction; a read error may be the cause. The chain has TRBV4-1 and TRBJ1-6, with a weak D call TRBD1 (5 bases). The CDR3 covers 17 residues. Looked up from germline, CDR1 is MGHRA and CDR2 is YSYEKL. The CDR3 coding sequence is TGCGCCAGCAGCCAATTCAGGGCCCCCTCTTGGGCTTCACCCCCCCACTTT. It codes for CASSQFRAPSWASPPHF.

The CDR3 nucleotides are TGCGCCAGCTCCCCGGACCCAGGGCATGGCTACACCTTC. Translated, it gives CASSPDPGHGYTF. The chain links TRBV10-1 to TRBJ1-2, with a tentative D call TRBD1 (5 bases). The V and J ends lost 8 bases and 6 bases respectively, with 16 bases between them. The CDR3 spans 13 residues. CDR1 is WNHNN and CDR2 is SYGVQD in the germline V gene (reference sequence).

The chain links TRBV9 to TRBJ2-3, with 7 positions matching TRBD1. V lost 3 bases, J lost 2 bases, and 6 bases stayed unmatched. This CDR3 spans 15 amino acids. Germline-derived CDR1 and CDR2 are SGDLS and YYNGEE. This chain's CDR3 is CASSAIGTVTDTQYF. CDR3 nucleotides: TGTGCCAGCAGCGCCATCGGGACAGTCACAGATACGCAGTATTTT. Drawing the rest from reference TRBV9 and TRBJ2-3, the complete variable domain is DSGVTQTPKHLITATGQRVTLRCSPRSGDLSVYWYQQSLDQGLQFLIQYYNGEERAKGNILERFSAQQFPDLHSELNLSSLELGDSALYFCASSAIGTVTDTQYFGPGTRLTVL.

By frequency in the sample, this clone is medium-sized. The chain is built from TRBV19 and TRBJ1-5, with D possibly matching TRBD1 (5 bases). The V end lost 2 bases, the J end lost 0 bases, and 17 bases lay between the germline ends. Germline loops: CDR1 LNHDA, CDR2 SQIVND (reference sequence). The CDR3 length is 18 residues. CDR3 amino acids: CASSILVRGAGSNQPQHF. In nucleotides, the CDR3 is TGTGCCAGTAGTATACTCGTACGAGGGGCAGGTAGCAATCAGCCCCAGCATTTT.

The chain employs TRBV7-3 and TRBJ2-1, with unresolved D. The CDR3 is made up of 14 amino acids. The V end lost 5 bases, the J end lost 7 bases, and 15 bases lay between the germline ends. Germline V gene lookup returns CDR1 SGHTA and CDR2 FQGTGA. The CDR3 region has the DNA TGTGCCAGCAGCCGATCACCGGCGGTTAATGAGCAGTTCTTC. Protein sequence: CASSRSPAVNEQFF.

This clone has just one count. The J gene is TRBJ1-1, the V gene TRBV6-5; 7 bases line up with TRBD1. Germline V gene data show CDR1 as MNHEY and CDR2 as SVGAGI. J was trimmed by 4 bases and V by 0 bases; bases with no gene match: 8. The CDR3 extends over 16 amino acids. CDR3: CASSYSTGAGGTEAFF. CDR3 nucleotide sequence: TGTGCCAGCAGTTACTCGACTGGGGCAGGGGGCACTGAAGCTTTCTTT.

The chain has TRBV12-5 and TRBJ2-3; the match to TRBD2 covers 8 bases. From germline, CDR1 is LGHNT and CDR2 FRNRAP. The J segment lost 6 bases and the V segment lost 5 bases, leaving 7 bases of the junction unmatched. The CDR3 contains 14 residues. The CDR3 reads CASGPPGGADTQYF. CDR3 sequence (DNA): TGTGCTAGTGGTCCGCCCGGGGGGGCCGATACGCAGTATTTT.

J is TRBJ1-3 and V is TRBV19; TRBD1 agrees at 7 bases. Looked up from germline, CDR1 is LNHDA and CDR2 is SQIVND (reference sequence). The CDR3 runs to 13 residues. Unmatched junction bases numbered 3, after V lost 6 bases and J lost 4 bases. CDR3 residues: CASRRGRGNTIYF. In DNA, the CDR3 is TGTGCCAGTAGAAGGGGGCGAGGAAACACCATATATTTT.

The J gene is TRBJ1-1, the V gene TRBV29-1, with 7 bases matching TRBD1. The CDR3 is made up of 15 amino acids. The germline V gene encodes CDR1 SQVTM and CDR2 ANQGSEA. V shed 3 bases and J 2 bases; nucleotides not matched to a gene: 9. CDR3 sequence: CSVDAGDRANTEAFF. The CDR3 nucleotides are TGCAGCGTTGACGCTGGCGACAGGGCTAACACTGAAGCTTTCTTT.

The chain has TRBV7-9 and TRBJ2-3; D is possibly TRBD1 (6 bases). The CDR3 has 12 amino acids. V lost 11 bases and J 2 bases, leaving 11 bases between the germline ends. Looked up from germline, CDR1 is SEHNR and CDR2 is FQNEAQ (reference sequence). The chain's CDR3 is CAQGGYTDTQYF. The CDR3 coding sequence is TGTGCCCAAGGGGGTTACACAGATACGCAGTATTTT.

The chain couples TRBV9 to TRBJ1-6; D unclear. The CDR3 covers 15 residues. The germline V gene has CDR1 SGDLS and CDR2 YYNGEE. Trimming took off 3 bases at V and 4 bases at J, with 11 bases between the two ends. Written as DNA, the CDR3 is TGTGCCAGCAGCGGGGTGTCCGTGTATAATTCACCCCTCCACTTT. Translated, it gives CASSGVSVYNSPLHF.

V is TRBV6-5 and J is TRBJ1-5, with TRBD1 as a possible D gene (5 bases). Trimming left V 2 bases short and J 1 base short, with 12 bases between. CDR3 length: 16 amino acids. CDR1 is MNHEY and CDR2 is SVGAGI in the germline V gene. The CDR3 region is CASSYGGDWSNQPQHF. In nucleotides, the CDR3 is TGTGCCAGCAGTTACGGGGGGGACTGGAGCAATCAGCCCCAGCATTTT.

The count of this clone is one. Other DNA sequences from this sample encode an identical CDR3 as well. J is TRBJ2-2 and V is TRBV11-2; D is unresolved. The CDR3 is made up of 16 amino acids. Trimming left V 6 bases short and J 6 bases short, with 20 bases between. In germline, CDR1 is SGHAT, CDR2 FQNNGV. The CDR3 protein is CASRPRGVLDSGELFF. The CDR3 region has the DNA TGTGCCAGCAGGCCGAGAGGAGTACTCGACTCCGGGGAGCTGTTTTTT.

This clone counts as large (0.1 to 1%). V and J are TRBV28 and TRBJ1-2; TRBD1 might be the D (6 bases). CDR3 length equals 13 residues. V lost 7 bases to trimming and J lost 2 bases, with 11 bases between them. Germline loops: CDR1 MDHEN, CDR2 SYDVKM. CDR3 amino acids: CASTGALNYGYTF. The CDR3 DNA sequence: TGTGCCAGCACGGGGGCGCTAAACTATGGCTACACCTTC.

V usage is TRBV7-2 and J usage is TRBJ2-2; D is unclear. This CDR3 region has 13 residues. The germline gives CDR1 SGHTA, CDR2 FQGNSA. Trimming shortened V by 1 base and J by 3 bases, and 3 bases separated the two germline ends. Written as DNA, the CDR3 is TGTGCCAGCAGCTTAGACTACACCGGGGAGCTGTTTTTT. The encoded protein is CASSLDYTGELFF.

The genes are TRBV5-1 and TRBJ2-3; 8 nucleotides match TRBD2. This CDR3 comprises 15 residues. CDR1 and CDR2 (germline): SGHRS, YFSETQ. The V and J ends lost 0 bases and 3 bases, in that order; junction bases with no gene match: 3. The CDR3 DNA sequence: TGCGCCAGCAGCTTGGAAGGGACTAGAACAGATACGCAGTATTTT. Amino acid sequence: CASSLEGTRTDTQYF.

V gene TRBV4-1 combines with J gene TRBJ1-5; 8 bases agree with TRBD1. V was pared by 0 bases and J by 1 base, with 2 bases of the junction left unmatched. From germline, CDR1 is MGHRA and CDR2 YSYEKL. This CDR3 is 16 amino acids long. This chain's CDR3 is CASSQDWTGSNQPQHF. DNA of the CDR3: TGCGCCAGCAGCCAAGACTGGACAGGGAGCAATCAGCCCCAGCATTTT.

The chain is built from TRBV5-1 and TRBJ2-5, with 10 bases that match TRBD2. This CDR3 has 16 amino acids. Germline CDR1 is SGHRS and CDR2 is YFSETQ. With V trimmed by 4 bases and J by 5 bases, 11 bases remained unmatched. The CDR3 here is CASSAQGSGGGETQYF. The CDR3 DNA reads as TGCGCCAGCAGCGCCCAGGGGAGCGGGGGGGGCGAGACCCAGTACTTC.

This chain uses TRBV7-9 with TRBJ1-1; 10 positions agree with TRBD1. Germline CDR1 and CDR2: SEHNR and FQNEAQ (reference sequence). The CDR3 totals 14 residues. V gave up 5 bases and J gave up 5 bases; unmatched junction bases: 5. The CDR3 is CASSPWTGGTEAFF. DNA for the CDR3: TGTGCCAGCAGCCCATGGACAGGGGGGACTGAAGCTTTCTTT.

The chain employs TRBV27 and TRBJ1-2; TRBD1 matches at 7 bases. The V and J ends lost 5 bases and 4 bases, in that order; junction bases with no gene match: 4. The CDR3 sequence is 13 residues long. CDR1 and CDR2 from the germline V gene are MNHEY and SMNVEV (reference sequence). The CDR3 coding sequence is TGTGCCAGCAGTGGGACAGAAGTCTATGGCTACACCTTC. This sequence encodes CASSGTEVYGYTF.

The chain links TRBV4-3 to TRBJ1-2, with D perhaps matching TRBD1 (6 bases). Germline CDR1 LGHNA, CDR2 YSLEER. Deletions cut 4 bases from V and 7 bases from J, with 19 bases between. The CDR3 is 15 amino acids. CDR3 nucleotide sequence: TGCGCCAGCAGCCTACAGGGCGGTGGATATGGTGGCTACACCTTC. Translation gives CASSLQGGGYGGYTF.

Points on this clone: The sample holds other DNA sequences that translate to the same CDR3. The chain joins TRBV7-9 to TRBJ1-2; a possible D gene is TRBD1 (5 bases). This CDR3 has 13 residues. V dropped 5 bases and J dropped 4 bases, with 11 bases sitting between them. Germline-derived CDR1 and CDR2 are SEHNR and FQNEAQ (reference sequence). CDR3 sequence reads: CASSPDSPYGYTF. CDR3 in DNA: TGTGCCAGCAGCCCTGACAGCCCCTATGGCTACACCTTC.

This CDR3 is CASSDGQSTYEQYF. The CDR3 region has the DNA TGTGCCAGCAGCGACGGACAGTCGACCTACGAGCAGTACTTC. This chain uses TRBV5-6 with TRBJ2-7; possible D gene TRBD1, 6 bases. Trimming took 4 bases from V and 2 from J, leaving 13 bases between them. Germline CDR1 reads SGHDT; CDR2 reads YYEEEE. The CDR3 extends over 14 amino acids.

The chain joins TRBV4-3 to TRBJ1-2, with 12 bases lining up with TRBD1. V lost 3 bases to trimming and J lost 6 bases; unmatched junction nucleotides: 8. Germline CDR1 is LGHNA and CDR2 is YSLEER. This CDR3 spans 16 amino acids. The chain's CDR3 is CASSQIGTGGVDGYTF. DNA for the CDR3: TGCGCCAGCAGCCAGATCGGGACAGGGGGCGTCGATGGCTACACCTTC.

This chain connects TRBV2 to TRBJ2-7; D possibly matches TRBD1 or TRBD2 (5 bases each). V lost 9 bases and J 2 bases, leaving 8 bases between the germline ends. The CDR3 is 11 amino acids. Germline loops: CDR1 SNHLY, CDR2 FYNNEI. The CDR3 protein is CASGGAYEQYF. CDR3 in DNA: TGTGCCAGTGGGGGAGCCTACGAGCAGTACTTC.